A selection of T cell receptor beta chains follows, all from one sample in a study of CD8 T cells in ankylosing spondylitis. TCRdb used MiXCR to reprocess the 5' RACE reads, holding one entry per CDR3 protein. The sample comprises 750,000 to 850,000 distinct CDR3 sequences, 10% to 15% of which are singletons, and more than 0.5% rests with the top ten. Input material: blood, either unsorted or a sorted T cell fraction (not recorded which). All receptors derive from a male donor with ankylosing spondylitis. CDR3s include the opening cysteine and the closing phenylalanine or tryptophan. A D gene is named only where the DNA matches it firmly. The size of a clone is reported for some rows only, either as once, few or many, or as a class for expanded clones.

cdr3_length	j_call	d_call	v_call	clone_size	cdr3_nt	cdr3_aa
13	TRBJ2-7	-	TRBV20-1	-	TGCAGTGCCACCCTGGACAGACACTACGAGCAGTACTTC	CSATLDRHYEQYF
11	TRBJ2-1	-	TRBV28	many	TGTGCCAGCAGTTTATTGCGGGAGCAGTTCTTC	CASSLLREQFF
14	TRBJ2-5	TRBD2	TRBV5-1	-	TGCGCCAGCAGCTGGACTAGCGGAAGGGAGACCCAGTACTTC	CASSWTSGRETQYF
15	TRBJ1-1	-	TRBV4-1	many	TGCGCCAGCAGCCAGGGTTCGCAGCGATTCACTGAAGCTTTCTTT	CASSQGSQRFTEAFF
13	TRBJ2-5	-	TRBV5-1	-	TGCGCCAGCAGCTTGCCCCGGACCGAGACCCAGTACTTC	CASSLPRTETQYF
17	TRBJ2-1	TRBD2	TRBV12-3/TRBV12-4	many	TGTGCCAGCAGTGTTCCCCTCGGGCGGGGGGGAATGAGTGAGCAGTTCTTC	CASSVPLGRGGMSEQFF
14	TRBJ1-1	-	TRBV20-1	few	TGCAGTGCCAACAGACCGGAGGGTGGCACTGAAGCTTTCTTT	CSANRPEGGTEAFF
16	TRBJ1-4	TRBD1	TRBV20-1	-	TGCAGTGCTAGAGATGGGAGACAGGGGGCGAAAGAAAAACTGTTTTTT	CSARDGRQGAKEKLFF
13	TRBJ1-3	-	TRBV25-1	few	TGTGCCAGCAGTGCTCGACGGGTAGACACCATATATTTT	CASSARRVDTIYF
16	TRBJ1-2	-	TRBV5-4	-	TGTGCCAGCAGCTTGAATGTGGTTCAGCCCGGAGGGGGCTACACCTTC	CASSLNVVQPGGGYTF
13	TRBJ2-5	TRBD1	TRBV20-1	few	TGCAGTGCTTCACAGGGGTACCAAGAGACCCAGTACTTC	CSASQGYQETQYF
14	TRBJ1-4	TRBD1	TRBV6-1	few	TGTGCCAGCAGCTTCGGACAGGGGGTTGAAAAACTGTTTTTT	CASSFGQGVEKLFF
15	TRBJ2-2	-	TRBV13	few	TGTGCCAGCAGCATACTGACACTTTACACCGGGGAGCTGTTTTTT	CASSILTLYTGELFF
15	TRBJ2-7	TRBD2	TRBV4-3	-	TGCGCCAGCAGCCAAGATCGGGAGGGTACCTACGAGCAGTACTTC	CASSQDREGTYEQYF
15	TRBJ1-2	-	TRBV6-4	-	TGTGCCAGCAGGCCGGCAGCCCATAACTCCTATGGCTACACCTTC	CASRPAAHNSYGYTF
14	TRBJ2-1	-	TRBV6-1	-	TGTGCCAGCAGGCCTAGCGTCCTTTACAATGAGCAGTTCTTC	CASRPSVLYNEQFF
16	TRBJ1-1	-	TRBV12-3/TRBV12-4	-	TGTGCCAGCAGTCCCCGACACGTAGAAGGGAACACTGAAGCTTTCTTT	CASSPRHVEGNTEAFF
13	TRBJ2-1	-	TRBV11-2	-	TGTGCCAGCAGCAACCTCCACTACAATGAGCAGTTCTTC	CASSNLHYNEQFF
14	TRBJ2-2	-	TRBV7-3	-	TGTGCCAGCAGCTCGGCGGGGAGGACCGGGGAGCTGTTTTTT	CASSSAGRTGELFF
16	TRBJ2-7	-	TRBV20-1	-	TGCAGTGCTAGAGAAGGGGGGACGCTTTACCCCTACGAGCAGTACTTC	CSAREGGTLYPYEQYF
12	TRBJ2-5	-	TRBV6-1	few	TGTGCCAGCAGTCAAGGCCGGGAAACTGTGTACTTC	CASSQGRETVYF
13	TRBJ2-7	-	TRBV28	few	TGTGCCAGCACTTGGACTACCTCCTACGAGCAGTACTTC	CASTWTTSYEQYF
16	TRBJ2-3	TRBD2	TRBV7-2	-	TGTGCCAGCAGCTCCTTGGGACTAGCGGGCACAGATACGCAGTATTTT	CASSSLGLAGTDTQYF
14	TRBJ2-3	TRBD2	TRBV24-1	once	TGTGCCACCAGTGTTAGCGGGGGCACAGATACGCAGTATTTT	CATSVSGGTDTQYF
16	TRBJ2-1	TRBD2	TRBV6-1	once	TGTGCCAGCAGCCCCTTTCGAGCGGGAGGGTTATATGAGCAGTTCTTC	CASSPFRAGGLYEQFF
13	TRBJ1-6	-	TRBV12-3/TRBV12-4	-	TGTGCCAGCAGGCAGAATGGGGAGTCACCCCTCCACTTT	CASRQNGESPLHF
15	TRBJ2-5	-	TRBV20-1	-	TGCAGTGCTAGATCGATGGGGGGGGCAGGGGAGACCCAGTACTTC	CSARSMGGAGETQYF
13	TRBJ1-6	-	TRBV20-1	many	TGCAGTGCTAACACCGAAGGGGATTCACCCCTCCACTTT	CSANTEGDSPLHF
16	TRBJ1-4	-	TRBV6-1	many	TGTGCCAGCAGTGAAATTTTAGTTTATCAGAATGAAAAACTGTTTTTT	CASSEILVYQNEKLFF
15	TRBJ2-5	TRBD1	TRBV7-2	-	TGTGCCAGCAGCATGGGACAGCGGCATCGAGAGACCCAGTACTTC	CASSMGQRHRETQYF
13	TRBJ1-2	-	TRBV10-1	-	TGCGCCAGCAGTGAGGGGGTTAACTATGGCTACACCTTC	CASSEGVNYGYTF
14	TRBJ2-2	-	TRBV27	-	TGTGCCAGCAGTTGGGGGCGGGAAACCGGGGAGCTGTTTTTT	CASSWGRETGELFF
15	TRBJ1-2	-	TRBV9	-	TGTGCCAGCAGCCCTACTATACAGGCTAACTATGGCTACACCTTC	CASSPTIQANYGYTF
11	TRBJ1-1	TRBD1	TRBV10-3	few	TGTGCCATCAGTCAGGGGGCCGGTATGGTCTTT	CAISQGAGMVF
13	TRBJ1-4	TRBD1	TRBV20-1	many	TGCAGTGCTCTTACAGGGGGCAGTGAAAAACTGTTTTTT	CSALTGGSEKLFF
16	TRBJ1-2	-	TRBV5-1	many	TGCGCCAGCAGCTTGGATCCAGCCATGAGATCTTATGGCTACACCTTC	CASSLDPAMRSYGYTF
16	TRBJ2-5	TRBD2	TRBV20-1	few	TGCAGTGCTTCAGGGGCGGCGGGAGGGCCCGGGGAGACCCAGTACTTC	CSASGAAGGPGETQYF
16	TRBJ1-5	-	TRBV12-3/TRBV12-4	few	TGTGCCAGCAGTGATGAGCTCCATACAGGGAATCAGCCCCAGCATTTT	CASSDELHTGNQPQHF
13	TRBJ1-5	-	TRBV20-1	few	TGCAGTGCCACGGAGGGTAACAATCAGCCCCAGCATTTT	CSATEGNNQPQHF
12	TRBJ1-2	-	TRBV20-1	few	TGCAGTGCTAGAGTTGGGAACTATGGCTACACCTTC	CSARVGNYGYTF
12	TRBJ2-7	-	TRBV7-2	-	TGTGCCAGCAGCGACCCTCGGCGCGAGCAGTACTTC	CASSDPRREQYF
15	TRBJ1-3	-	TRBV9	-	TGTGCCAGCAGCGTAGAAGCGGCGATTGGAAACACCATATATTTT	CASSVEAAIGNTIYF
16	TRBJ2-7	-	TRBV6-2/TRBV6-3	-	TGTGCCAGCAGTTACGCTTCAGCCCTGGCGGGGTACGAGCAGTACTTC	CASSYASALAGYEQYF
13	TRBJ1-2	-	TRBV7-9	-	TGTGCCAGCAGCTTGTCAGGCTTCGATGGCTACACCTTC	CASSLSGFDGYTF
14	TRBJ1-6	-	TRBV20-1	-	TGCAGTGCCTACGGACTTTTGGTGGATTCACCCCTCCACTTT	CSAYGLLVDSPLHF
15	TRBJ2-7	TRBD1	TRBV7-2	many	TGTGCCAGCAGCTTTGGACCGGGACAGGCTTACGAGCAGTACTTC	CASSFGPGQAYEQYF
13	TRBJ2-7	-	TRBV12-3/TRBV12-4	-	TGTGCCAGCAGTTTAAACAGAAACTACGAGAAGTACTTC	CASSLNRNYEKYF